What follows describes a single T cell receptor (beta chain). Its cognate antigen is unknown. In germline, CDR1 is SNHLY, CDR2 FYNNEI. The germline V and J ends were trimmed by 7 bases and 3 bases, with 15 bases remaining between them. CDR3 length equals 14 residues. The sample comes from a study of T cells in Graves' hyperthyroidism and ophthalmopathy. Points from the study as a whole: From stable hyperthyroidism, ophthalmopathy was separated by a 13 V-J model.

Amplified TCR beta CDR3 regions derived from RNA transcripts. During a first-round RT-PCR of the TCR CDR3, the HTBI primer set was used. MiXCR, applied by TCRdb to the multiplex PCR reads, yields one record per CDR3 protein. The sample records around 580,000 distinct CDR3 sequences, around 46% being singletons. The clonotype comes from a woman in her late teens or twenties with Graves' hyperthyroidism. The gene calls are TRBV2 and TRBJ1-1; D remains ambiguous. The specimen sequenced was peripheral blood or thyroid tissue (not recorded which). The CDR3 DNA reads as TGTGCCAGCAAAGAAGAGAACAAATACACTGAAGCTTTCTTT. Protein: CASKEENKYTEAFF.